Below, one TCR beta chain is given with its context. Its antigen is not yet known. Base quality data are lacking; no much larger clone is found one base away. These data come from a study of T-cell memory formation after mild COVID-19 (dated by TCRdb to the early 2020s). As for the study more broadly: TCR sequence clusters from the two donors were found to be largely donor specific. T-cell clones expanding and contracting after mild COVID-19 in two donors were tracked by longitudinal TCRalpha and TCRbeta repertoire sequencing. The cohort was made up of two young adult volunteers, one female and one male, who were previously healthy. Summary of the overall study and its limitations: Contracting CD4+ clones were found mainly in CM and EM memory subsets, while CD8+ clones were enriched in EMRA. Some responding clones were found in pre-infection memory, which suggests that pre-existing cross-reactive memory T cells took part in the SARS-CoV-2 response. The study covered only a couple of mild cases, and larger cohorts including severe cases with pre-infection samples were considered necessary. SARS-CoV-2 specificity of the second-wave clones peaking on day 37 was not confirmed. Balanced CD4/CD8 phenotypes were observed for clones contracting from day 15 to 85, whereas a bias towards CD4+ was observed for a second wave of clones expanding from day 15 to 37.

Sequencing was performed on an Illumina NovaSeq 6000. TCRalpha and TCRbeta cDNA libraries were constructed by 5'RACE with constant-segment primers, with sample barcodes and unique molecular identifiers being introduced. RNA was extracted from every sample with Trizol reagent. The libraries were amplified in two PCR steps, and the second step added a second sample barcode and Illumina TruSeq adapters. Sequencing of libraries was performed on an Illumina NovaSeq with 2 x 150 bp paired-end reads. In the original analysis: With migec v1.2.7, reads were demultiplexed and then collapsed into UMI-guided consensus sequences. Using mixcr v2.1.11, UMI consensuses were aligned to TRA and TRB V and J templates and then assembled into clonotypes. A clonotype was counted as expanded or contracted only if both edgeR and NoisET called the change significant, with noise models trained on biological replicates. For edgeR calls, the cutoffs were a false discovery rate-adjusted p below 0.01 and a log2 fold-change threshold of 1. As an exploratory analysis of dynamics, max-normalized trajectories of the 1000 most abundant clonotypes were examined by PCA with hierarchical clustering. Separately sequenced CD4+ and CD8+ repertoires were used to assign a CD4 or CD8 phenotype to each responding clone. TCRdb's own reprocessing of the public reads used fastp at Q25 and MiXCR and kept productive beta chains. CDR3 protein sequences are deduplicated, and each keeps its most common genes and DNA. The V and J calls here are based on TCRdb, not the publication. The sample includes some 100,000 distinct CDR3 sequences, with around 10% observed a single time. The ten top clones hold around 39% of the sample.

PBMCs were isolated by Ficoll-Paque density gradient centrifugation. V lost 6 bases and J lost 4 bases, and the count of bases not matched to a germline gene is 19. The CDR3 starts with the cysteine, ends with the phenylalanine, and has 20 residues. Only the CDR3 DNA is retained, 60 bases long and in frame from the first base. This clonotype was obtained from a man between 18 and 35 years old who had mild COVID-19 (a few samples of this study predate the infection). The sample titles of this study are shuffled in the database, so cell type and time point are left out; the donor was told from shared clones. In this chain, TRBV12-3 or TRBV12-4 is recombined with TRBJ2-6; TRBD1 fits 9 bases in the junction. The sample consisted of PBMCs or a T cell subset sorted from them (not recorded which). The CDR3 region reads CASRERTPGTGLDGANVLTF. The sequence in DNA is TGTGCCAGCAGGGAACGGACCCCCGGGACAGGGCTAGACGGGGCCAACGTCCTGACTTTC.